This record looks at one T cell receptor beta chain sequence and its context. The CDR3 runs to 16 residues. V shed 6 bases and J shed 0 bases, with 18 bases lying between them. CDR1 is SGHDT, CDR2 YYEEEE, per germline. The protocol was immunoSEQ multiplex PCR, while the TCRdb copy is restricted to in-frame clones and leaves out a portion. The sample holds 45,000 to 60,000 clones; around 89% are singletons and the top ten take over 1.5%. The sample belongs to a study of blood T cell repertoires in COVID-19. Across the study: PBMCs, B-cell-depleted T cells, or T cells provided the cDNA or gDNA that made up the material.

The sample comprised peripheral blood. The chain recombines TRBV5-6 with TRBJ1-1, with a weak D call TRBD1 (5 bases). The clonotype comes from a man aged 55 to 70 with acute or convalescent COVID-19. CDR3 nucleotide sequence: TGTGCCAGCAACAGGAGACAGACGTACATGAACACTGAAGCTTTCTTT. The encoded protein is CASNRRQTYMNTEAFF.